This TCR beta chain appears in the sequencing data of a study of shared clonotypes between healthy human individuals. Repertoires were generated with immunoSEQ multiplex PCR, while TCRdb's copy carries only in-frame clones and drops some. The table shows over a million clones, with about 84% occurring only once. Broader study findings: A handful of donors showed sharing of about 5.5% of naive CD4 clonotypes.

The germline V gene has CDR1 SGDLS and CDR2 YYNGEE. The V and J ends lost 4 bases and 4 bases respectively, with 14 bases between them. The CDR3 sequence is 14 residues long. Comments on this clone: What it binds is not known.

The receptor's source is a young man in good health. Some clones in this sample may be carry-over from other donors' samples. The sequencing input was memory CD4+ T cells from PBMCs. Regarding subset: CD45RA-negative fraction. The chain carries TRBV9 and TRBJ1-1, with a possible D match to TRBD1 (5 bases). The CDR3 bases are TGTGCCAGCAGCCCCCGCCGGGACCTCACTGAAGCTTTCTTT. It translates to CASSPRRDLTEAFF.